This T cell receptor beta chain appears in the sequencing data of a study of T cell repertoires in cytomegalovirus infection. Each CDR3 protein is one row after TCRdb ran MiXCR on the reads. The sample gives hundreds of thousands of distinct CDR3 sequences, around 24% of which show up once; less than 10% is in the top ten. V lost 7 bases, J lost 4 bases, and 14 bases lay in between. The germline gives CDR1 MDHEN, CDR2 SYDVKM. CDR3 size: 14 residues. The chain uses TRBV28 and TRBJ2-1; D is possibly TRBD1 or TRBD2 (6 bases each). The origin of this receptor is a human donor in good health (CMV status not recorded). Some clones in this sample may be carry-over from other donors' samples. Sequencing input: CD8+ T cells from PBMCs. CDR3 loop: CASITRGTYNEQFF. As DNA, the CDR3 is TGTGCCAGCATTACGAGGGGGACTTACAATGAGCAGTTCTTC.